These 20 T cell receptor beta chains share one sample of origin, sequenced in a study of OX40 agonist ivuxolimab in advanced cancers. The repertoire was sequenced with immunoSEQ multiplex PCR; TCRdb's copy has only in-frame clones and lacks some. The sample has 35,000 to 55,000 clones; 75% to 85% are singletons. Specimen: CD4+ or CD8+ T cells sorted from blood, collected in a trial of the OX40 agonist ivuxolimab. The receptors shown here come from an adult with an advanced solid tumor such as melanoma, head and neck, liver or kidney cancer.

Here the CDR3 reads CASHAGGDTIYF. CDR3 in DNA: TGTGCCAGCCACGCAGGCGGGGACACCATATATTTT. The V and J genes are TRBV9 and TRBJ1-3, with D uncertain. This CDR3 is 12 amino acids long. Germline loops: CDR1 SGDLS, CDR2 YYNGEE. Trimming pared 7 bases from V and 8 bases from J, leaving 13 bases between.

In its sample, this clone was seen once. The chain is built from TRBV6-1 and TRBJ2-7; perhaps TRBD2 as D (6 bases). Germline V lookup: CDR1 MNHNS, CDR2 SASEGT. The length of the CDR3 is 15 residues. V was pared by 1 base and J by 3 bases, with 13 bases between. The CDR3, as DNA: TGTGCCAGCAGTGAAGTTTACGGAGGGAACTACGAGCAGTACTTC. Its protein product is CASSEVYGGNYEQYF.

This sequence joins TRBV7-6 and TRBJ1-5; no clear D. CDR3 length: 13 residues. The V gene's germline CDR1 is SGHVS and CDR2 FNYEAQ. With 1 base removed from V and 5 bases from J, the gap between germline ends came to 6 bases. CDR3 in DNA: TGTGCCAGCAGCTTAGGATCGTATCAGCCCCAGCATTTT. The encoded protein is CASSLGSYQPQHF.

This clone was found once. The CDR3 DNA reads TGTGCCAGTCAAGAAATGAACACTGAAGCTTTCTTT. This codes for CASQEMNTEAFF. V usage is TRBV28 and J usage is TRBJ1-1; D unclear. The CDR3 spans 12 residues. Germline V gives CDR1 MDHEN, CDR2 SYDVKM. Trimming cost V 9 bases and J 0 bases, with 8 bases left between them.

This clone came up once. The chain combines TRBV5-6 with TRBJ2-2; no clear D gene. Trimming stripped 1 base from V and 3 bases from J, with 13 bases between. The CDR3 is 16 residues long. Germline CDR1 and CDR2: SGHDT and YYEEEE. In DNA, the CDR3 is TGTGCCAGCAGCTTGCCCCGCGAGAGCCACACCGGGGAGCTGTTTTTT. Translated, it gives CASSLPRESHTGELFF.

This clone has a handful of counts. The rearrangement uses TRBV6-1 and TRBJ2-3; D remains ambiguous. V gave up 2 bases and J gave up 5 bases, with 11 bases separating them. The CDR3 runs 14 residues. Germline V gene data show CDR1 as MNHNS and CDR2 as SASEGT. The CDR3 loop is CASSEIPGGDTQYF. CDR3 bases: TGTGCCAGCAGTGAAATCCCGGGTGGAGATACGCAGTATTTT.

The chain combines TRBV7-2 with TRBJ2-6; D unresolved. The V gene lost 0 bases and the J gene lost 3 bases, with 6 bases spanning the gap. Germline V gene sequence: CDR1 SGHTA, CDR2 FQGNSA. The CDR3 spans 15 residues. This CDR3 is CASSLAGNGANVLTF. The CDR3 DNA sequence: TGTGCCAGCAGCTTAGCGGGGAATGGGGCCAACGTCCTGACTTTC.

The chain has TRBV19 and TRBJ1-1; 8 nucleotides align to TRBD1. The CDR3 totals 14 residues. Germline CDR1 LNHDA, CDR2 SQIVND (reference sequence). Trimming cost V 6 bases and J 1 base; bases outside gene matches: 4. CDR3 DNA: TGTGCCAGTAGCCGGACAGGGAGGAACACTGAAGCTTTCTTT. Amino acid sequence: CASSRTGRNTEAFF.

This clone was counted only a few times. This chain joins TRBV4-1 and TRBJ1-2, with TRBD1 matching over 8 bases. Germline CDR1 reads MGHRA; CDR2 reads YSYEKL. This CDR3 region has 13 residues. V shed 4 bases, J shed 4 bases, and the junction held 2 bases outside the gene matches. CDR3 protein: CASSPTGVYGYTF. In nucleotides, the CDR3 is TGCGCCAGCAGCCCGACAGGGGTCTATGGCTACACCTTC.

This chain links TRBV27 with TRBJ2-7, with 8 bases identical to TRBD1. V lost 5 bases to trimming and J lost 3 bases; unmatched junction nucleotides: 9. The CDR3 consists of 15 residues. Germline CDR1 is MNHEY and CDR2 is SMNVEV (reference sequence). The CDR3 DNA reads TGTGCCAGCAGTCGAAAGGACAGGGTTAGCTACGAGCAGTACTTC. Its translation: CASSRKDRVSYEQYF.

On this clone itself: Other DNA sequences in the same sample also yield this CDR3. This chain connects TRBV6-5 to TRBJ2-7; 11 nucleotides align to TRBD1. The length of the CDR3 is 14 residues. Germline loops: CDR1 MNHEY, CDR2 SVGAGI. J gave up 3 bases and V 2 bases, and 0 bases lay outside the gene matches. CDR3 sequence: CASSYGTGGYEQYF. CDR3 nucleotide sequence: TGTGCCAGCAGTTACGGGACAGGGGGCTACGAGCAGTACTTC.

CDR3 sequence: CASSLSIALGETQYF. The DNA for the CDR3 is TGCGCCAGCAGCTTGTCAATAGCCCTCGGGGAGACCCAGTACTTC. The chain has TRBV5-1 and TRBJ2-5; D remains unclear. This CDR3 has 15 residues. V lost 1 base, J lost 5 bases, and 15 bases lay in between. CDR1 is SGHRS and CDR2 is YFSETQ in the germline V gene.

This clone was detected a few times. This chain links TRBV19 with TRBJ2-5, with 9 positions matching TRBD1. Germline CDR1 is LNHDA and CDR2 is SQIVND (reference sequence). The V segment lost 4 bases and the J segment 0 bases; nucleotides outside the gene matches: 15. CDR3 length equals 19 residues. CDR3 protein: CASSSLGQGTITDQETQYF. The CDR3, as DNA: TGTGCCAGTAGTAGCCTAGGACAGGGGACTATAACGGACCAAGAGACCCAGTACTTC.

This sequence joins TRBV11-3 and TRBJ2-4; 15 bases agree with TRBD2. Germline-derived CDR1 and CDR2 are SGHNT and YENEEA. Germline trimming cut 4 bases from V and 4 bases from J; bases unmatched to any gene: 2. The CDR3 length is 16 residues. The CDR3 spells CASSSGTSGRKNIQYF. The CDR3 nucleotides are TGTGCCAGCAGCTCCGGGACTAGCGGGAGGAAAAACATTCAGTACTTC.

Remarks on this clone: Other DNA sequences from this sample encode an identical CDR3 as well. V gene TRBV7-9 combines with J gene TRBJ1-4; 9 bases align to TRBD1. Germline V gene sequence: CDR1 SEHNR, CDR2 FQNEAQ (reference sequence). The J segment lost 8 bases and the V segment lost 6 bases, leaving 7 bases of the junction unmatched. The CDR3 runs 14 residues. The CDR3: CASSPGTGREKLFF. CDR3 nucleotides: TGTGCCAGCAGTCCCGGGACAGGGCGGGAAAAACTGTTTTTT.

The chain couples TRBV18 to TRBJ1-2, with 11 nucleotides matching TRBD1. The V gene end was trimmed by 5 bases and the J gene end by 6 bases; junction bases not matched to a gene: 11. Germline V gene data show CDR1 as KGHSH and CDR2 as LQKENI. The CDR3 extends over 16 amino acids. CDR3 in amino acids: CASSSSGTGGRNGYTF. In nucleotides, the CDR3 is TGTGCCAGCTCATCCTCAGGGACAGGGGGAAGAAATGGCTACACCTTC.

V usage is TRBV28 and J usage is TRBJ2-2, with 11 positions matching TRBD1. Germline V gene sequence: CDR1 MDHEN, CDR2 SYDVKM. This CDR3 has 15 residues. Losses at the gene ends were 6 bases for V and 7 bases for J; bases not matched to a gene: 7. Here the CDR3 DNA reads TGTGCCAGCAGGCTAGGACAGGGGGCGAGCGGGGAGCTGTTTTTT. It codes for CASRLGQGASGELFF.

The rearrangement joins TRBV4-1 to TRBJ2-1, with D uncertain. The CDR3 sequence is 16 residues long. V lost 0 bases and J 0 bases, leaving 9 bases between the germline ends. The germline V gene has CDR1 MGHRA and CDR2 YSYEKL. The CDR3 reads CASSQDRRVSYNEQFF. CDR3 sequence (DNA): TGCGCCAGCAGCCAAGATCGGCGAGTCTCCTACAATGAGCAGTTCTTC.

The chain employs TRBV10-2 and TRBJ2-2, with TRBD2 matching 7 bases. Germline CDR1 WSHSY, CDR2 SAAADI. V shed 6 bases and J 3 bases; nucleotides not matched to a gene: 4. The CDR3 totals 14 residues. The CDR3 loop is CASRGGGDTGELFF. CDR3 in DNA: TGCGCCAGCAGGGGGGGAGGGGACACCGGGGAGCTGTTTTTT.

This clone was counted once. The CDR3 bases are TGCAGCGTTGAGGTATCCTACAATGAGCAGTTCTTC. As protein: CSVEVSYNEQFF. V is TRBV29-1 and J is TRBJ2-1; no clear D gene. Looked up from germline, CDR1 is SQVTM and CDR2 is ANQGSEA. The CDR3 loop spans 12 amino acids. V dropped 3 bases and J dropped 1 base, with 4 bases sitting between them.